This TCR beta chain was recovered during a study of blood T cell repertoires in COVID-19. The overall study: Italy, Spain and the United States were the sources of the convalescent and acute COVID-19 samples. Sample material is recorded as cDNA or gDNA derived from T cells, B-cell-depleted T cells, or PBMCs.

There are 14 residues in the CDR3. Germline V CDR1 and CDR2: LGHDT, YNNKEL (reference sequence). V was cut by 5 bases and J by 4 bases, with 14 bases left in between. As originally analysed: From reference gene primer amplification, estimates of nucleated cell counts were derived. Using immunoSEQ multiplex PCR, the repertoire was profiled, and TCRdb retains in-frame clones only, with some absent. That table supplies the V and J calls and clone size; D and trimming were determined from the DNA. Of 40,000 to 50,000 clones in the sample, over 75% are singletons; the top ten hold approximately 40%. The J gene is TRBJ1-1, the V gene TRBV3-1 (or the pseudogene TRBV3-2); perhaps TRBD1 as D (6 bases). This clonotype was sampled from a woman older than 75 with acute or convalescent COVID-19. The specimen sequenced was peripheral blood. CDR3 bases: TGTGCCAGCAGCATGGACAGCTATACCACTGAAGCTTTCTTT. This translates into CASSMDSYTTEAFF.